The clone carrying this T cell receptor (beta chain) has only one observation. Cells designated naive CD8 were CD45RO-negative and were positively selected for CCR7, with terminally differentiated effector memory CD45RA+ cells excluded. The study drew its donors from healthy HIV-negative adults without recent acute infections or vaccinations. In the authors' methods: Filtering differed since immunoSEQ provided only junctions, with no quality scores. The data were produced by immunoSEQ multiplex PCR, yet TCRdb's version contains in-frame clones alone and is incomplete. V and J calls and clone size follow that table, whereas D and trimming were derived from the DNA. The repertoire includes about 2.1 million clones, around 95% of them detected once, and around 1.8% sits in the top ten. This CDR3 is built from 14 residues. V was clipped by 5 bases and J by 0 bases, with 10 bases between them. Per germline, CDR1 SEHNR and CDR2 FQNEAQ (reference sequence).

The data stem from a study of shared clonotypes between healthy human individuals. The rearrangement links TRBV7-9 to TRBJ1-1, with D hard to call. This clonotype originated in a man between 18 and 35 years old in good health. Some clones in this sample may be carry-over from other donors' samples. Sequencing was done on a sample of naive CD8+ T cells from PBMCs. The CDR3 DNA sequence: TGTGCCAGCAGCCATCGGGATATGAACACTGAAGCTTTCTTT. Translation gives CASSHRDMNTEAFF.